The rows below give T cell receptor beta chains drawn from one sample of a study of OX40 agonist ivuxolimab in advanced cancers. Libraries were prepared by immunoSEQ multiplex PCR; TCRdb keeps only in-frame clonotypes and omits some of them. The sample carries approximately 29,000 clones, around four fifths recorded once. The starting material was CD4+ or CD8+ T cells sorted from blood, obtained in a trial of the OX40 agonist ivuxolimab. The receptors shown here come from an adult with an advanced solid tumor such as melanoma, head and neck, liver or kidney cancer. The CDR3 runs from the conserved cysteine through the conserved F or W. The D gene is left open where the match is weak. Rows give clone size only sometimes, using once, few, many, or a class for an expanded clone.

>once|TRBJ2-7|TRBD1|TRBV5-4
CASSLEGTGTHEQYF
TGTGCCAGCAGCTTGGAGGGGACAGGGACCCACGAGCAGTACTTC
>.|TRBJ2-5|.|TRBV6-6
CASSHTPPGPTVTQYF
TGTGCCAGCAGTCACACCCCCCCGGGGCCGACAGTGACCCAGTACTTC
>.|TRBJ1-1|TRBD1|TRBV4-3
CASSLRQGTNTEAFF
TGCGCCAGCAGCCTCCGACAGGGGACGAACACTGAAGCTTTCTTT
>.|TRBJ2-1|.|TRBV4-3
CASSQEGGSYNEQFF
TGCGCCAGCAGCCAAGAAGGCGGCTCCTACAATGAGCAGTTCTTC
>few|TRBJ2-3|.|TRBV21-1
CASRTWASDTQYF
TGTGCCAGCAGGACCTGGGCCTCAGATACGCAGTATTTT
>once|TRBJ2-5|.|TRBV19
CASSIGDLGTQYF
TGTGCCAGTAGTATAGGGGACTTAGGGACCCAGTACTTC
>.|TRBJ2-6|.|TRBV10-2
CASRGGSGANVLTF
TGCGCCAGCCGTGGGGGGAGTGGGGCCAACGTCCTGACTTTC
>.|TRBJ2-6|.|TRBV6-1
CASSEVARGWRANVLTF
TGTGCCAGCAGTGAAGTAGCCCGCGGTTGGCGGGCCAACGTCCTGACTTTC
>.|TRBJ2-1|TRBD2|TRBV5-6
CASSVAGSEQFF
TGTGCCAGCAGCGTAGCGGGAAGTGAGCAGTTCTTC
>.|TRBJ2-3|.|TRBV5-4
CASSSRPTDTQYF
TGTGCCAGCAGCTCACGGCCCACAGATACGCAGTATTTT
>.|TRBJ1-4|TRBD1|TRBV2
CASSLYRGRNEKLFF
TGTGCCAGCAGCCTATACAGGGGCCGTAATGAAAAACTGTTTTTT
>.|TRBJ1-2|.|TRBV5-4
CATEDIGGYTF
TGTGCCACCGAAGATATTGGGGGCTACACCTTC
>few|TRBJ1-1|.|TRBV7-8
CASRHLGGLLVEAFF
TGTGCCAGCAGACACTTGGGGGGGCTATTGGTGGAAGCTTTCTTT
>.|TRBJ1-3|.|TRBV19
CASSFSGSGNTIYF
TGTGCCAGTAGTTTCTCGGGTTCTGGAAACACCATATATTTT
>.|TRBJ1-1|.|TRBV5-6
CASNPRGSNTEAFF
TGTGCCAGCAACCCCCGCGGTTCGAACACTGAAGCTTTCTTT
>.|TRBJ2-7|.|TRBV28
CASGRRSYEQYF
TGTGCCAGCGGACGGAGATCCTACGAGCAGTACTTC
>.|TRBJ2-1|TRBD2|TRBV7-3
CASSLGLAGGNEQFF
TGTGCCAGCAGCTTGGGACTAGCGGGGGGTAATGAGCAGTTCTTC
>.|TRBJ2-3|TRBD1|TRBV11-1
CASSSGQGRDTQYF
TGTGCCAGCAGCTCTGGACAGGGGCGAGATACGCAGTATTTT
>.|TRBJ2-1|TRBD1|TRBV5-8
CASSSSRDSDNEQFF
TGTGCCAGCAGCTCGAGCCGGGACAGCGACAATGAGCAGTTCTTC
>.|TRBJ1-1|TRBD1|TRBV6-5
CASSPTGEDTEAFF
TGTGCCAGCAGCCCGACAGGGGAGGACACTGAAGCTTTCTTT
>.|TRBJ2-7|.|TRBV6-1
CASSERRDGYEQYF
TGTGCCAGCAGTGAACGGAGGGATGGGTACGAGCAGTACTTC
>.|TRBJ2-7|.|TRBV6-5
CASSYRPYSLEQYF
TGTGCCAGCAGTTACCGGCCCTATAGCCTGGAGCAGTACTTC
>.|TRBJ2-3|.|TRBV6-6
CASGGRFLGDTQYF
TGTGCCAGCGGGGGCAGGTTTTTAGGTGATACGCAGTATTTT
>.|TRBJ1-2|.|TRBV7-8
CATGGAGLSYGYTF
TGTGCCACCGGGGGTGCGGGGCTCAGCTATGGCTACACCTTC
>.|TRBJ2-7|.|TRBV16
CASSQRIGGISSYEQYF
TGTGCCAGCAGCCAAAGAATAGGGGGTATCAGCTCCTACGAGCAGTACTTC
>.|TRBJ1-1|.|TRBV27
CATLIGGGTEAFF
TGTGCCACCCTGATTGGGGGCGGCACTGAAGCTTTCTTT
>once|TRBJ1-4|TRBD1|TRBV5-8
CASSVSGTGEGEKLFF
TGTGCCAGCAGCGTCTCCGGGACAGGGGAAGGTGAAAAACTGTTTTTT
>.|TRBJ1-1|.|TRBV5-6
CASSPSREEKAFF
TGTGCCAGCAGCCCCTCGAGGGAAGAAAAAGCTTTCTTT
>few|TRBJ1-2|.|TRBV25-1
CASYTGHSGYTF
TGTGCCAGTTACACGGGACACTCTGGCTACACCTTC
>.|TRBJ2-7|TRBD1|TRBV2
CASSDPGQEAYEQYF
TGTGCCAGCAGCGATCCGGGACAGGAGGCCTACGAGCAGTACTTC
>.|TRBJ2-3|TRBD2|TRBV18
CASSLERGDTDTQYF
TGTGCCAGCTCACTCGAGCGGGGGGACACAGATACGCAGTATTTT
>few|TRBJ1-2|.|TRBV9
CASSVGQIGSYGYTF
TGTGCCAGCAGCGTAGGACAGATCGGCTCCTATGGCTACACCTTC
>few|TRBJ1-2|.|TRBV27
CASSSGAGTSDYGYTF
TGTGCCAGCAGTTCGGGGGCGGGGACAAGCGACTATGGCTACACCTTC
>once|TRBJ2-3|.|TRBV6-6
CASSLRSTDTQYF
TGTGCCAGCAGCCTGAGGAGCACAGATACGCAGTATTTT
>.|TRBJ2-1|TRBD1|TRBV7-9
CASSWTGGYNEQFF
TGTGCCAGCAGCTGGACAGGGGGGTACAATGAGCAGTTCTTC
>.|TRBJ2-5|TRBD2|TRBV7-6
CASSFEVRGGETQYF
TGTGCCAGCAGCTTTGAAGTGAGGGGAGGGGAGACCCAGTACTTC
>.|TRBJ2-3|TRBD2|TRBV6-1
CASSGTSGGSDTQYF
TGTGCCAGCAGTGGTACTAGCGGGGGGTCAGATACGCAGTATTTT
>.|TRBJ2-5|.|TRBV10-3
CAISESKTQYF
TGTGCCATCAGTGAGTCCAAGACCCAGTACTTC
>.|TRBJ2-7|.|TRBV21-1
CASSRGRSYEQYF
TGTGCCAGCAGCCGGGGCAGGAGCTACGAGCAGTACTTC
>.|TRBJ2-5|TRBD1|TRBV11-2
CASSAGQGYQETQYF
TGTGCCAGCAGTGCCGGACAGGGGTACCAAGAGACCCAGTACTTC
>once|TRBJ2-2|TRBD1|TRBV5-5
CASSYGQGWTGELFF
TGTGCCAGCAGCTACGGACAGGGATGGACCGGGGAGCTGTTTTTT
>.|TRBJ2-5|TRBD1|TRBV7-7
CASSLGPRTGGTETQYF
TGTGCTAGCAGCTTAGGCCCCAGGACAGGGGGGACAGAGACCCAGTACTTC
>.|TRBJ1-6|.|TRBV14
CASSQAGADSPLHF
TGTGCCAGCAGCCAAGCAGGGGCTGATTCACCCCTCCACTTT
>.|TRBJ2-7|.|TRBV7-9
CASSFQGFNEQYF
TGTGCCAGCAGCTTCCAGGGTTTCAACGAGCAGTACTTC
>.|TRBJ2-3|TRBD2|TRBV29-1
CSVETVSGATDTQYF
TGCAGCGTTGAAACGGTTAGCGGGGCCACAGATACGCAGTATTTT